This T cell receptor (beta chain) appears in the sequencing data of a study of blood T cell repertoires in COVID-19. Whole-study context: The analysed material was cDNA or gDNA that came from T cells, B-cell-depleted T cells, or PBMCs.

Only in-frame clones appear in the TCRdb table, and some are missing; sequencing was by immunoSEQ multiplex PCR. The data hold 60,000 to 65,000 clones, with about 76% observed a single time. This clone was recorded once. The V gene end was trimmed by 4 bases and the J gene end by 3 bases; junction bases not matched to a gene: 11. This CDR3 is 16 amino acids long. The germline V gene encodes CDR1 KGHSH and CDR2 LQKENI. The chain has TRBV18 and TRBJ1-2, with TRBD1 matching 7 bases. Material for sequencing was peripheral blood. The receptor was derived from a woman older than 75 with acute or convalescent COVID-19. CDR3 protein: CASSQPIWDSDYGYTF. Here the CDR3 DNA reads TGTGCCAGCTCACAACCGATATGGGACAGTGACTATGGCTACACCTTC.